This T cell receptor (beta chain) was profiled in a study of T cells in Graves' hyperthyroidism and ophthalmopathy. Template material for amplifying TCR beta CDR3 regions consisted of RNA transcripts. TCR CDR3 regions were first amplified by RT-PCR with HTBI primers. MiXCR, run by TCRdb on the multiplex PCR reads, gives a single entry per CDR3 protein. The sample holds approximately 600,000 distinct CDR3 sequences; less than 25% are singletons and the top ten take under 35%. Trimming stripped 7 bases from V and 5 bases from J, with 26 bases between. The germline gives CDR1 DFQATT, CDR2 SNEGSKA (reference sequence). The CDR3 spans 16 residues. Many counts were recorded for this clonotype.

The gene calls are TRBV20-1 and TRBJ1-2, with D maybe TRBD1 (5 bases). This receptor was identified in a man in his thirties or forties with Graves' ophthalmopathy. Sequenced input: blood. Here the CDR3 DNA reads TGCAGTGTTAGCCCCGGGACGCGAGGTGGGGCTTATGGCTACACCTTC. Protein sequence: CSVSPGTRGGAYGYTF.